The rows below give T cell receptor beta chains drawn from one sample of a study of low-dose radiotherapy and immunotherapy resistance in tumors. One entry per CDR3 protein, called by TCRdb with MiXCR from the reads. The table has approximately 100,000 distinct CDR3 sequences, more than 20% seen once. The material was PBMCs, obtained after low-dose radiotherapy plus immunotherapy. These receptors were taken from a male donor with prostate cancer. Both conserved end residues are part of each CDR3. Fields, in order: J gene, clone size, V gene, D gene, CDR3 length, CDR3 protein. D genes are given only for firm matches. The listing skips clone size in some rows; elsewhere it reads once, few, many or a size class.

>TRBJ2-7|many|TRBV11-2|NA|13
CASSLGTHYEQYF
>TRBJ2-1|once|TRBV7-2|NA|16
CASSPNFGGLYNEQFF
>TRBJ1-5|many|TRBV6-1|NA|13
CASSEENNQPQHF
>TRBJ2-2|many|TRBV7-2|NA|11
CASSLAGELFF
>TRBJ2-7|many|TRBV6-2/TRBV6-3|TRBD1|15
CASRASQTGTYEQYF
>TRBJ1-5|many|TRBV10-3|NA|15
CAISDPKEGSQPQHF
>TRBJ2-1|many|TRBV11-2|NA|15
CASSGEGWARNEQFF
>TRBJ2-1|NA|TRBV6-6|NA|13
CAGQVGAVNEQFF
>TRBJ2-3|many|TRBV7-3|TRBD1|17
CASSLNGPGQRGDTQYF
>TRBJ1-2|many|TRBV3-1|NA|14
CASSQDRQGRDYTF
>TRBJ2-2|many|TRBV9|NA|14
CASSGSGYTGELFF
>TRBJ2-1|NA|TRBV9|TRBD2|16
CASSPQAGGPGIEQFF
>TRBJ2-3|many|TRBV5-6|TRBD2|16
CASSLTAGEITDTQYF
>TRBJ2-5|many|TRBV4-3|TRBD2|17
CASSQGRSSGGPETQYF
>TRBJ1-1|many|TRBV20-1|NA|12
CSARAPQAEAFF
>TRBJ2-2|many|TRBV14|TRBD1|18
CASSPYPGDRANTGELFF
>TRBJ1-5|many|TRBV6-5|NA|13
CASSSSRNQPQHF
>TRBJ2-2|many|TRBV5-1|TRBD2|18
CASSPPGLAGSNTGELFF
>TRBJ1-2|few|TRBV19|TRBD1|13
CASSGDRTYGYTF
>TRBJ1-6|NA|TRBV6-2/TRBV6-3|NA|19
CASSREMVWTAAPGSPLHF
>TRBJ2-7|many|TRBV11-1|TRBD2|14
CASSDSGGSGEQYF
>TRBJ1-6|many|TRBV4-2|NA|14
CASSQGRTAEALHF
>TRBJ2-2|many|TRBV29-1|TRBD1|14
CSVGQGTNTGELFF
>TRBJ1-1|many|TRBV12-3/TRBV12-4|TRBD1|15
CAASLGTAFDAEAFF
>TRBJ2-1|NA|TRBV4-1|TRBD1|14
CASSQVDRKNEQFF
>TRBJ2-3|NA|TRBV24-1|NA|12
CATSDSGDTQYF
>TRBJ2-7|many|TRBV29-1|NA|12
CSVGGRAYEQYF
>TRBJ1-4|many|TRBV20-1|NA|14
CSASVGPTNEKLFF
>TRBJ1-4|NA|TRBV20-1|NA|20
CSATHMPLFPSPPTNEKLFF
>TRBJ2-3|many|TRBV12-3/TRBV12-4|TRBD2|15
CASSQGLAGADTQYF
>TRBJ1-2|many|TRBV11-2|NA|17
CASSSLRWGRENNGYTF
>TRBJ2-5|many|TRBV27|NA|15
CASSLWGGAQETQYF
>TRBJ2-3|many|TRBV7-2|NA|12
CASSSGPDTQYF
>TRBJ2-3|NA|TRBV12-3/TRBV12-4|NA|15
CASSLIRFGTDTQYF
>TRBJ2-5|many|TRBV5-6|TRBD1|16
CASSPRDRGLGETQYF
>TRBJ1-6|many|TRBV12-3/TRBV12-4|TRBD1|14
CASSNQGGGSPLHF
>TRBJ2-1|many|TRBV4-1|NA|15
CASSQRTVLRNEQFF
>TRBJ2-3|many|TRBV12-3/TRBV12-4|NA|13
CASSWDRTDTQYF
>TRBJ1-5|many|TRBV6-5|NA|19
CASSYSGRGREYSNQPQHF
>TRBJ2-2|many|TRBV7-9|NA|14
CASSLAGAAGELFF